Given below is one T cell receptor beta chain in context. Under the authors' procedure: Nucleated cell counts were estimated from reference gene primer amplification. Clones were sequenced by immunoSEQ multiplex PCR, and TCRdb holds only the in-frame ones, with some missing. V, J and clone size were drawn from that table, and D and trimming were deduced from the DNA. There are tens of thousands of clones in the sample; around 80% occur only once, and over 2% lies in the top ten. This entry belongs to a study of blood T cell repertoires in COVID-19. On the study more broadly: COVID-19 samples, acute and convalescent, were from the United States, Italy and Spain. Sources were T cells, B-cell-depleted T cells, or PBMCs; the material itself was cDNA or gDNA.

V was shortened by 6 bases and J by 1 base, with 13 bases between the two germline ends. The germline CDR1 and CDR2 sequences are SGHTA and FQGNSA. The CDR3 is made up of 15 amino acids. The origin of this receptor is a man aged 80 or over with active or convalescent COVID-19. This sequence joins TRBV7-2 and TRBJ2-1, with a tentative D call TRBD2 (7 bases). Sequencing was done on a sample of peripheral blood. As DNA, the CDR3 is TGTGCCAGCAGGGTACGGGGGGCTTCCTACAATGAGCAGTTCTTC. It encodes CASRVRGASYNEQFF.